A selection of T cell receptor beta chains follows, all from one sample in a study of glioma-infiltrating T cells after dendritic cell vaccination. Clones were read by immunoSEQ multiplex PCR, and TCRdb kept only the in-frame ones, dropping some. The table records 70,000 to 95,000 clones, around 86% of them present only once. Sequences were derived from blood, sampled after dendritic cell vaccination. The receptor source for this set is a human donor with glioblastoma. Each CDR3 is given with its conserved first and last residue. The D gene is left open where the match is weak. A clone size is listed for some rows: how often the clone was seen (once, few, many), or a class if it is expanded.

>TRBD2|TRBV5-1|15|.|TRBJ2-3
TGCGCCAGCGACGAGACTAGCGGGGGGACAGATACGCAGTATTTT
CASDETSGGTDTQYF
>.|TRBV16|14|.|TRBJ2-7
TGTGCCAGCAGCCAATTTGATACGGGGAGCGAGCAGTACTTC
CASSQFDTGSEQYF
>.|TRBV29-1|14|.|TRBJ2-7
TGCAGCGTTGAAGACCCAGGTAGGGGCTACGAGCAGTACTTC
CSVEDPGRGYEQYF
>TRBD1|TRBV6-1|15|.|TRBJ2-7
TGTGCCAGCAGCGTGGCCGGGACAGGGGACTACGAGCAGTACTTC
CASSVAGTGDYEQYF
>TRBD1|TRBV5-1|16|.|TRBJ2-7
TGCGCCAGCAGCTTGGCCGAAACAGGGGGAACCTACGAGCAGTACTTC
CASSLAETGGTYEQYF
>TRBD2|TRBV7-9|19|.|TRBJ2-3
TGTGCCAGCAGTCCCCCCCGTAGACTAGCGGGGGGCATGACAGATACGCAGTATTTT
CASSPPRRLAGGMTDTQYF
>.|TRBV4-1|16|.|TRBJ2-6
TGCGCCAGCAGCCAAGAGCTGAGCTCTGGGGCCAACGTCCTGACTTTC
CASSQELSSGANVLTF
>TRBD1|TRBV6-5|16|.|TRBJ1-2
TGTGCCAGCAGTTACCTCCGGACAGGGGGCGGCTATGGCTACACCTTC
CASSYLRTGGGYGYTF
>TRBD2|TRBV11-2|15|once|TRBJ2-5
TGTGCCAGCAGCTTACCCGGGGGGTACCAAGAGACCCAGTACTTC
CASSLPGGYQETQYF
>.|TRBV10-1|14|.|TRBJ1-1
TGCGCCAGCAGATATAGCAGGGAGAACACTGAAGCTTTCTTT
CASRYSRENTEAFF
>.|TRBV5-4|13|.|TRBJ2-2
TGTGCCAGCGGGGGGGCGAGCACCGGGGAGCTGTTTTTT
CASGGASTGELFF
>.|TRBV5-4|16|once|TRBJ2-6
TGTGCCAGCAGCTTGGCCGAAGGGAGGAGGGCCAACGTCCTGACTTTC
CASSLAEGRRANVLTF
>TRBD2|TRBV10-3|14|.|TRBJ2-7
TGTGCCATCAGTGGGACTAGCGGCACCTACGAGCAGTACTTC
CAISGTSGTYEQYF
>TRBD2|TRBV9|17|.|TRBJ2-5
TGTGCCAGCAGCGCCGGACTAGCGGGAGGGCAGGGGGAGACCCAGTACTTC
CASSAGLAGGQGETQYF
>.|TRBV7-6|13|.|TRBJ2-3
TGTGCCAGCAGCTTACAAGGAGCAGATACGCAGTATTTT
CASSLQGADTQYF
>.|TRBV4-1|15|few|TRBJ2-1
TGCGCCAGCAGCCCGGGAGTGGGAGTCTACAATGAGCAGTTCTTC
CASSPGVGVYNEQFF
>TRBD1|TRBV5-1|16|.|TRBJ1-4
TGCGCCAGCAGCTTGCAATTACAGGGGGCTAATGAAAAACTGTTTTTT
CASSLQLQGANEKLFF
>TRBD1|TRBV10-3|14|.|TRBJ2-2
TGTGCCATCAGGGGACAGGCTAACACCGGGGAGCTGTTTTTT
CAIRGQANTGELFF
>TRBD2|TRBV29-1|13|.|TRBJ2-2
TGCAGCGTTTCAGCGGGGTCCACCGGGGAGCTGTTTTTT
CSVSAGSTGELFF
>TRBD1|TRBV19|14|.|TRBJ1-5
TGTGCCAGTAGCGTCACAGGGGGATCGCGGCCCCAGCATTTT
CASSVTGGSRPQHF
>TRBD1|TRBV28|17|.|TRBJ2-6
TGTGCCAGTTACGGACAGGGCAGGGGTTCTGGGGCCAACGTCCTGACTTTC
CASYGQGRGSGANVLTF
>.|TRBV4-1|14|.|TRBJ2-7
TGCGCCAGCAGCCAAGCGGTCCCCTCCTACGAGCAGTACTTC
CASSQAVPSYEQYF
>.|TRBV5-1|14|.|TRBJ2-5
TGCGCCAGCAGCTTGTGGGCCGGCCAAGAGACCCAGTACTTC
CASSLWAGQETQYF
>.|TRBV2|11|once|TRBJ2-7
TGTGCCAGCAGATTGGTTGAGGAGCAGTACTTC
CASRLVEEQYF
>.|TRBV2|13|.|TRBJ1-3
TGTGCCAGCGATTGGGAGGGGGGGGACACCATATATTTT
CASDWEGGDTIYF
>TRBD2|TRBV7-3|17|.|TRBJ2-1
TGTGCCAGCAGCCTCGGGGGGGGCGGAAGCTCCTACAATGAGCAGTTCTTC
CASSLGGGGSSYNEQFF
>TRBD2|TRBV5-6|18|.|TRBJ2-3
TGTGCCAGCAGCTCAAACTGGGTAGCGGGAGGGAGCACAGATACGCAGTATTTT
CASSSNWVAGGSTDTQYF
>.|TRBV11-3|18|.|TRBJ1-5
TGTGCCAGCAGGGTACCCCAAGTCGGCAGGGACACGAATCAGCCCCAGCATTTT
CASRVPQVGRDTNQPQHF
>.|TRBV7-3|13|.|TRBJ2-3
TGTGCCAGCAGCTTTCTCCTGCGAGATACGCAGTATTTT
CASSFLLRDTQYF
>TRBD2|TRBV5-6|15|.|TRBJ2-1
TGTGCCAGCAGTTTCCTACTAGCGGGAGACAATGAGCAGTTCTTC
CASSFLLAGDNEQFF
>.|TRBV11-3|12|.|TRBJ2-7
TGTGCCAGCAGCTTAAACAGCTACGAGCAGTACTTC
CASSLNSYEQYF
>.|TRBV9|14|.|TRBJ1-2
TGTGCCAGCAGCGTAGAAGGGGCCCACTATGGCTACACCTTC
CASSVEGAHYGYTF
>TRBD1|TRBV28|16|once|TRBJ2-3
TGTGCCAGTCCGGGACAGGGATCTTCTAGCACAGATACGCAGTATTTT
CASPGQGSSSTDTQYF